The sequence of this T cell receptor (beta chain) was determined in a study of radiotherapy plus CTLA-4 blockade in lung cancer. Overall study context: Disease control reached more than 30%, with objective responses in over 15%. Study findings and constraints: Tumor-origin TCR clones grew in blood after radiotherapy plus ipilimumab. Interferon-beta and early blood T cell clone dynamics reportedly predicted response best.

People whose metastatic non-small-cell lung cancer was chemo-refractory got focal radiation along with CTLA-4 blockade by ipilimumab. Generated by immunoSEQ multiplex PCR, the TCRdb table keeps only in-frame clones and is missing some. The sample holds roughly 63,000 clones; roughly 76% are singletons and the top ten take about 8%. There are a few counts of this clone. Its antigen is not identified. Sequences were derived from peripheral blood, sampled from a patient treated with radiotherapy plus ipilimumab. The clonotype comes from a human donor with non-small cell lung cancer whose response to radiotherapy plus ipilimumab could not be evaluated.

The CDR3 coding sequence is TGTGCCAGCAGCTTAGAGGGGGCGAGGTTTGGTGAGCAGTTCTTC. Residues: CASSLEGARFGEQFF. The chain joins TRBV7-9 to TRBJ2-1; 7 bases agree with TRBD1. CDR1 is SEHNR and CDR2 is FQNEAQ in the germline V gene (reference sequence). The CDR3 runs to 15 residues. J lost 9 bases, V lost 1 base, and 9 bases had no gene match.